The T cell receptor beta chain under discussion was sequenced for a study of T cell responses to AZD1222 COVID-19 vaccine. Looking at the study overall: Recipients boosted at about 4 weeks or about 12 weeks are pooled. Study-wide results and limits: Clonal diversity was possibly underestimated; the donors were predominantly white British and more often female. Repertoires were collected only later (after the peak T cell response had occurred). Vaccine-associated CD4 TCRs ranged over spike, dominating at 160-218 and 743-854.

Data came from immunoSEQ multiplex PCR; TCRdb stores just in-frame clones and leaves some out. The data hold some 97,000 clones, with roughly 91% observed a single time. About this clone: Its cognate antigen is unknown.

Sequenced material: peripheral blood, taken on day 0 of AZD1222 vaccination. The source of this sequence is an adult in good health.

CDR3 nucleotide sequence: TGTGCCAGCAGCGCAGACGCGTGGGGCACCGGGGAGCTGTTTTTT. Encoded protein: CASSADAWGTGELFF. The genes are TRBV7-3 and TRBJ2-2; D is ambiguous. The CDR3 sequence is 15 residues long. V was trimmed by 5 bases and J by 4 bases, leaving 14 bases between them. Per the germline V gene, CDR1 is SGHTA and CDR2 is FQGTGA.